This T cell receptor beta chain stems from a study of T cell clonotyping in hematopoietic cell transplantation. Overall study findings and caveats: Higher Inverse Simpson Index values in graft donor and pretransplant recipient predicted broader posttransplant TCR diversity.

This clone was seen once. What it recognizes is unknown. Some clones are missing from TCRdb's copy, which holds only in-frame ones; the method was immunoSEQ multiplex PCR. There are thousands of clones in the sample; approximately 95% occur only once, and around 1.5% lies in the top ten. This CDR3 has 18 residues. V lost 1 base, J lost 4 bases, and 11 bases stayed unmatched. The germline CDR1 and CDR2 sequences are MNHEY and SMNVEV (reference sequence). Documented time point: recipient sample about 28 days before transplant, after cytoreduction. Sample: peripheral blood mononuclear cells, taken before stem cell transplant. The source of this sequence is a woman in her forties or fifties with chronic myeloid leukemia. Some clones in this sample may be carry-over from other donors' samples. The chain employs TRBV27 and TRBJ2-1; 9 bases fit TRBD2. CDR3 protein: CASSLWASGIGRYNEQFF. CDR3 in DNA: TGTGCCAGCAGTTTATGGGCTAGCGGGATTGGTCGTTACAATGAGCAGTTCTTC.